This T cell receptor beta chain was found in a study of metastatic and nonmetastatic thyroid tumors. The overall study: Malignant thyroid and benign thyroid patients provided blood and tumor or nodule tissue whose repertoires were compared. Whole-study findings and limits: Benign nodules were reported to have significantly lower TCR beta diversity than malignant thyroid tumors, in blood and tumor.

Turning to this clone: The target antigen is unknown.

Authors' analysis steps: CDR3 differences across clinicopathological groups were used to build a distant-metastasis classifier for papillary thyroid cancer. Through MiXCR, TCRdb re-clonotyped the PCR reads. None of the V and J calls come from the authors' own analysis; TCRdb made them. This sample has about 33,000 clones, with about 18% found just once. The CDR3 is 15 amino acids. With V trimmed by 3 bases and J by 5 bases, 9 bases remained unmatched. Germline CDR1 is SGHVS and CDR2 is FQNEAQ. The entire patient cohort was treatment-naive prior to thyroid surgery. The clonotype originates from a male donor with papillary thyroid cancer or a benign thyroid nodule (not recorded which). Some clones in this sample may be carry-over from other donors' samples. Sequencing was done on a sample of blood. The chain has TRBV7-8 and TRBJ1-1, with TRBD1 matching over 7 bases. The CDR3 region has the DNA TGTGCCAGCAGCTTCTATGGACAGGTGAGAACTGAAGCTTTCTTT. Encoded protein: CASSFYGQVRTEAFF.